What follows are 20 T cell receptor beta chains derived from one specimen sequenced in a study of cytomegalovirus exposure and HLA in healthy donors. Primers for the PCR totalled 60 Vbeta and 13 Jbeta. Only in-frame clones appear in the TCRdb table, and some are missing; sequencing was by immunoSEQ multiplex PCR. Among about 160,000 clones listed, around 68% were seen once. What was sequenced was PBMCs. These receptor sequences come from a woman aged 40 to 55 in good health and CMV-seropositive.

A single count supports this clone. V gene TRBV6-5 combines with J gene TRBJ2-3, with D hard to call. The CDR3 loop spans 12 amino acids. With 6 bases removed from V and 4 bases from J, the gap between germline ends came to 8 bases. Looked up from germline, CDR1 is MNHEY and CDR2 is SVGAGI. The CDR3 region is CASRVAPDTQYF. In DNA, the CDR3 is TGTGCCAGCAGGGTAGCACCAGATACGCAGTATTTT.

J is TRBJ1-1 and V is TRBV28; 8 nucleotides align to TRBD1. There are 12 residues in the CDR3. V shed 6 bases and J 6 bases; nucleotides not matched to a gene: 3. Germline V CDR1 and CDR2: MDHEN, SYDVKM. CDR3 in DNA: TGTGCCAGCAGCAAGACAGGGGCTGAAGCTTTCTTT. It specifies CASSKTGAEAFF.

The chain employs TRBV28 and TRBJ1-1; 8 bases agree with TRBD1. The CDR3 covers 13 residues. With V trimmed by 6 bases and J by 7 bases, 7 bases remained unmatched. Germline CDR1 MDHEN, CDR2 SYDVKM. The CDR3 DNA follows: TGTGCCAGCAGGGCCCAGGGGGCTGATGAAGCTTTCTTT. Translating it yields CASRAQGADEAFF.

The gene calls are TRBV7-9 and TRBJ2-1; TRBD2 matches 10 bases. V lost 5 bases to trimming and J lost 5 bases; unmatched junction nucleotides: 6. Germline V gene lookup returns CDR1 SEHNR and CDR2 FQNEAQ (reference sequence). The CDR3 is made up of 15 amino acids. The CDR3 is CASSPLAGAHNEQFF. The CDR3 nucleotides are TGTGCCAGCAGCCCGCTAGCGGGAGCCCACAATGAGCAGTTCTTC. The whole variable domain, remainder taken from reference TRBV7-9 and TRBJ2-1, is DTGVSQNPRHKITKRGQNVTFRCDPISEHNRLYWYRQTLGQGPEFLTYFQNEAQLEKSRLLSDRFSAERPKGSFSTLEIQRTEQGDSAMYLCASSPLAGAHNEQFFGPGTRLTVL.

The chain recombines TRBV12-5 with TRBJ1-2; 9 nucleotides match TRBD1. Germline CDR1 and CDR2: LGHNT and FRNRAP. The CDR3 contains 14 residues. Losses at the gene ends were 6 bases for V and 5 bases for J; bases not matched to a gene: 7. The CDR3 coding sequence is TGTGCTAGTGGGGCCGGGACAGGGAAGTATGGCTACACCTTC. As protein: CASGAGTGKYGYTF.

This sequence joins TRBV4-3 and TRBJ1-6, with D perhaps TRBD1 (6 bases). Trimming removed 1 base at V and 0 bases at J, with 16 bases between. CDR3 length: 19 residues. Germline CDR1 LGHNA, CDR2 YSLEER. This chain's CDR3 is CASSQGTALTHSYNSPLHF. Here the CDR3 DNA reads TGCGCCAGCAGCCAAGGGACAGCCCTAACGCACTCCTATAATTCACCCCTCCACTTT.

V gene TRBV10-3 combines with J gene TRBJ2-5; 9 nucleotides match TRBD1. The J call may be mistaken, given a closer DNA end match to TRBJ2-7. Germline values: CDR1 ENHRY, CDR2 SYGVKD. The CDR3 sequence is 15 residues long. The DNA of the CDR3 is TGTGCCATCAGTGAAGGGACAGGGCGGGGGTACGAGCAGTACTTC. This gives the protein CAISEGTGRGYEQYF.

The genes are TRBV5-6 and TRBJ2-1; TRBD2 might be the D (5 bases). Germline CDR1 is SGHDT and CDR2 is YYEEEE. This CDR3 contains 15 residues. V lost 8 bases and J 3 bases, leaving 18 bases between the germline ends. CDR3 protein: CASNGGPIDYNEQFF. The CDR3 nucleotides read TGTGCCAGTAACGGAGGCCCCATCGACTACAATGAGCAGTTCTTC.

This sequence joins TRBV25-1 and TRBJ1-4, with D unclear. The CDR3 extends over 13 amino acids. Deletions cut 3 bases from V and 8 bases from J, with 10 bases between. CDR1 is MGHDK, CDR2 SYGVNS, per germline. The CDR3 loop is CASSDYYLEKLFF. The CDR3 region has the DNA TGTGCCAGCAGTGACTATTATCTCGAAAAACTGTTTTTT.

This rearrangement joins TRBV5-6 to TRBJ1-3; D remains ambiguous. Germline V CDR1 and CDR2: SGHDT, YYEEEE. V lost 2 bases to trimming and J lost 8 bases, with 14 bases between them. The CDR3 has 14 residues. The CDR3 DNA sequence: TGTGCCAGCAGCTTCGGGGTAATTTGGGACACCATATATTTT. Its protein is CASSFGVIWDTIYF. The whole variable domain, remainder taken from reference TRBV5-6 and TRBJ1-3, is DAGVTQSPTHLIKTRGQQVTLRCSPKSGHDTVSWYQQALGQGPQFIFQYYEEEERQRGNFPDRFSGHQFPNYSSELNVNALLLGDSALYLCASSFGVIWDTIYFGEGSWLTVV.

There are a few counts of this clone. V is TRBV5-1 and J is TRBJ1-4; D call uncertain. Germline CDR1 and CDR2: SGHRS and YFSETQ. V lost 0 bases, J lost 0 bases, and 3 bases lay in between. The CDR3 spans 14 residues. CDR3 sequence: CASSLDTTNEKLFF. The CDR3 nucleotides are TGCGCCAGCAGCTTGGACACAACTAATGAAAAACTGTTTTTT.

This clone came up a few times. The chain links TRBV29-1 to TRBJ2-1; 9 nucleotides line up with TRBD1. V dropped 3 bases and J dropped 9; count of bases not matched to a gene: 6. CDR1 and CDR2 (germline): SQVTM, ANQGSEA. This CDR3 comprises 13 residues. The CDR3 coding sequence is TGCAGCGTTGACCGGGACAGGGTGGGTGAGCAGTTCTTC. It encodes CSVDRDRVGEQFF.

The rearrangement uses TRBV2 and TRBJ1-5, with unresolved D. Germline V CDR1 and CDR2: SNHLY, FYNNEI. There are 13 residues in the CDR3. V was trimmed by 6 bases and J by 7 bases, leaving 13 bases between them. As DNA, the CDR3 is TGTGCCAGCAGGGAGACGGCATTACAGCCCCAGCATTTT. The encoded protein is CASRETALQPQHF.

This chain joins TRBV7-3 and TRBJ1-3; 9 bases match TRBD1. CDR1 is SGHTA and CDR2 is FQGTGA in the germline V gene. This CDR3 contains 19 residues. Losses at the gene ends were 4 bases for V and 1 base for J; bases not matched to a gene: 14. CDR3 region: CASSSAGTGLRESGNTIYF. CDR3 DNA sequence: TGTGCCAGCAGCTCAGCCGGGACAGGGTTGCGGGAGTCTGGAAACACCATATATTTT.

This sequence joins TRBV10-3 and TRBJ1-5; 8 bases are a match to TRBD1. The germline gives CDR1 ENHRY, CDR2 SYGVKD. V lost 5 bases and J lost 0; bases outside the gene matches: 3. The CDR3 loop spans 15 amino acids. CDR3 DNA: TGTGCCATCAGTTGGACAGGGAATAGCAATCAGCCCCAGCATTTT. Protein product: CAISWTGNSNQPQHF.

The chain carries TRBV6-5 and TRBJ1-2; D is unresolved. This CDR3 has 11 amino acids. Trimming pared 7 bases from V and 8 bases from J, leaving 11 bases between. Germline-derived CDR1 and CDR2 are MNHEY and SVGAGI. In DNA, the CDR3 is TGTGCCAGCATCGGCGGCTGGGGCTACACCTTC. Amino acid sequence: CASIGGWGYTF.

The chain has TRBV28 and TRBJ2-1; 10 positions agree with TRBD2. Trimming at V came to 6 bases and at J to 5 bases, leaving 7 bases not matched to a gene. Looked up from germline, CDR1 is MDHEN and CDR2 is SYDVKM. The length of the CDR3 is 15 residues. The DNA for the CDR3 is TGTGCCAGCAGCCACGCTAGCGGGGGCAACAATGAGCAGTTCTTC. It is translated as CASSHASGGNNEQFF.

In this sample, this clone turned up once. This chain links TRBV14 with TRBJ2-1; D remains ambiguous. The CDR3 covers 15 residues. V dropped 0 bases and J dropped 8 bases, with 14 bases sitting between them. Germline CDR1 is SGHDN and CDR2 is FVKESK. The CDR3 nucleotides are TGTGCCAGCAGCCAAGATCGATTGAGTTATGATGAGCAGTTCTTC. Amino acids: CASSQDRLSYDEQFF.

This chain connects TRBV7-9 to TRBJ1-4, with D perhaps matching TRBD1 (6 bases). From germline, CDR1 is SEHNR and CDR2 FQNEAQ (reference sequence). The CDR3 is 14 residues long. Trimming took off 5 bases at V and 4 bases at J, with 11 bases between the two ends. This CDR3 is CASSPGVYNEKLFF. CDR3 nucleotide sequence: TGTGCCAGCAGCCCAGGGGTTTATAATGAAAAACTGTTTTTT.

Comments on this clone: The junction differs from germline at one of its ends, possibly a read error. The rearrangement links TRBV5-6 to TRBJ1-5; D remains ambiguous. CDR3 length equals 15 residues. Germline CDR1 is SGHDT and CDR2 is YYEEEE. The CDR3 loop reads CASSYRRFGNQPQNF. The CDR3 DNA follows: TGTGCCAGCAGCTACCGGAGGTTCGGCAATCAGCCCCAGAATTTT.